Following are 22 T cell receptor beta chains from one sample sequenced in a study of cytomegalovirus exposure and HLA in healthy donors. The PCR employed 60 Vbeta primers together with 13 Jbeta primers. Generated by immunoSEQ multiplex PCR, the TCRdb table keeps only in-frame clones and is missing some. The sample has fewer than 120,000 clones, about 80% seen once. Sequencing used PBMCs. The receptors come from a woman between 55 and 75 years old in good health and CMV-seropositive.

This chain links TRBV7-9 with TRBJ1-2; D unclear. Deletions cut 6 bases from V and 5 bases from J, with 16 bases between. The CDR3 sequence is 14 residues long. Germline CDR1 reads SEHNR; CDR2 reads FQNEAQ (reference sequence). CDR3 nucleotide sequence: TGTGCCAGCAGGGAGGAAGGGTTCCGGTATGGCTACACCTTC. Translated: CASREEGFRYGYTF.

The DNA of the CDR3 is TGTGCCAGCAGCTTATCGGCCTCCCGAGGCTATGGCTACACCTTC. This sequence encodes CASSLSASRGYGYTF. V gene TRBV7-2 combines with J gene TRBJ1-2; D not certain. CDR1 is SGHTA and CDR2 is FQGNSA in the germline V gene. The CDR3 spans 15 residues. V lost 2 bases to trimming and J lost 4 bases, with 14 bases between them.

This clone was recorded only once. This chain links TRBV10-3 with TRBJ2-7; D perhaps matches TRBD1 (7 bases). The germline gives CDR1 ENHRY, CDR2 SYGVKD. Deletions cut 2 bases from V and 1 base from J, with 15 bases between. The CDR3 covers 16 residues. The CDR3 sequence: CAISEGTAGTSYEQYF. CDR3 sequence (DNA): TGTGCCATCAGTGAGGGGACAGCTGGGACTTCCTACGAGCAGTACTTC.

CDR3 loop: CASSYRRDTEAFF. CDR3 nucleotides: TGTGCCAGCAGTTATAGGAGGGACACTGAAGCTTTCTTT. V and J are TRBV6-1 and TRBJ1-1; D remains unclear. From germline, CDR1 is MNHNS and CDR2 SASEGT. The CDR3 contains 13 residues. The V and J ends lost 5 bases and 3 bases respectively, with 10 bases between them.

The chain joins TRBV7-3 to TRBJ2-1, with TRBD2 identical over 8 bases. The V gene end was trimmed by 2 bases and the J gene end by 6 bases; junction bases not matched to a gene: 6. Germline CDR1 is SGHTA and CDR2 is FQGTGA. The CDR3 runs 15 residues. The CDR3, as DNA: TGTGCCAGCAGCTTAGCGGGAGGCCCTGTCAATGAGCAGTTCTTC. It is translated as CASSLAGGPVNEQFF. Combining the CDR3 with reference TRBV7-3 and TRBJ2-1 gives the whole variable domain GAGVSQTPSNKVTEKGKYVELRCDPISGHTALYWYRQSLGQGPEFLIYFQGTGAADDSGLPNDRFFAVRPEGSVSTLKIQRTERGDSAVYLCASSLAGGPVNEQFFGPGTRLTVL.

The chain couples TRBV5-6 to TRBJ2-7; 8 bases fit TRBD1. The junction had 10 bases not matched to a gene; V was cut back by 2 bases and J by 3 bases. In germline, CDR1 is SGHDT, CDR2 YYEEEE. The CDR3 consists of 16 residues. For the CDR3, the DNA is TGTGCCAGCAGCTTTACCGGGGGACAGGTAGACTACGAGCAGTACTTC. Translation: CASSFTGGQVDYEQYF.

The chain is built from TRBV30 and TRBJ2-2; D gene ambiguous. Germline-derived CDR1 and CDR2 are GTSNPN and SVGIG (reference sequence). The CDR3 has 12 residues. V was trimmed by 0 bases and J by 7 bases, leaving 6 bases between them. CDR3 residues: CAWSVWSGELFF. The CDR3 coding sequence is TGTGCCTGGAGTGTATGGAGCGGGGAGCTGTTTTTT.

Here the CDR3 DNA reads TGTGCCAGCAGCTTCAGCGGGGCGTCCTACAATGAGCAGTTCTTC. Amino acids: CASSFSGASYNEQFF. This rearrangement joins TRBV6-5 to TRBJ2-1; 7 nucleotides align to TRBD2. Per the germline V gene, CDR1 is MNHEY and CDR2 is SVGAGI. CDR3 length equals 15 residues. The trim removed 6 bases at V and 1 base at J, leaving 6 bases unmatched.

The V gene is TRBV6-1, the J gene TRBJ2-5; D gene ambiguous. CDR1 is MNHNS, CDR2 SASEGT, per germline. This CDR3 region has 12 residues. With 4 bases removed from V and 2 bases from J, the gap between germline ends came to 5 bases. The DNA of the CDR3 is TGTGCCAGCAGTGTTTTACAAGAGACCCAGTACTTC. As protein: CASSVLQETQYF.

The CDR3 sequence: CASSQRYPRPYEQYF. The CDR3 DNA sequence: TGTGCCAGCAGTCAACGGTACCCTAGGCCCTACGAGCAGTACTTC. The chain joins TRBV6-4 to TRBJ2-7; D unclear. Trimming cost V 5 bases and J 2 bases, with 16 bases left between them. Germline CDR1 reads MRHNA; CDR2 reads SNTAGT. This CDR3 has 15 amino acids.

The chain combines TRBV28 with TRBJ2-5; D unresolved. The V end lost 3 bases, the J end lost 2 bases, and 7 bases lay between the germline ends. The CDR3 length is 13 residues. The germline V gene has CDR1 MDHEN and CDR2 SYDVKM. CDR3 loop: CASSLSGQETQYF. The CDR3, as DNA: TGTGCCAGCAGTTTGTCAGGTCAAGAGACCCAGTACTTC.

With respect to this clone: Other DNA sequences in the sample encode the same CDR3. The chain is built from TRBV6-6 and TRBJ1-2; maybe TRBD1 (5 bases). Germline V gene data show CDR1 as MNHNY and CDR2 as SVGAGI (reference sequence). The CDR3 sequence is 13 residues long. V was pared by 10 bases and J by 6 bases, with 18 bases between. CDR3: CATQRGKTDGYTF. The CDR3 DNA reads TGTGCCACCCAGCGGGGGAAGACGGATGGCTACACCTTC.

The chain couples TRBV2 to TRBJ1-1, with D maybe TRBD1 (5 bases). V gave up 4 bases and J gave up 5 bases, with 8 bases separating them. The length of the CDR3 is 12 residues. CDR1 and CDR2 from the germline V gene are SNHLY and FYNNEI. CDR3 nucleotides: TGTGCCAGCAGTGTCGGGGGTACTGAAGCTTTCTTT. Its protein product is CASSVGGTEAFF.

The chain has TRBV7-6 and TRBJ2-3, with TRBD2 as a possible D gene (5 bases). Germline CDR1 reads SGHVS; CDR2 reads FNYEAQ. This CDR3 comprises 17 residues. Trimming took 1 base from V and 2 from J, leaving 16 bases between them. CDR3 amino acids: CASSLGLAEWNTDTQYF. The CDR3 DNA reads TGTGCCAGCAGCTTAGGGCTAGCCGAGTGGAACACAGATACGCAGTATTTT. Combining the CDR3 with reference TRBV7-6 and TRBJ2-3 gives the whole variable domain GAGVSQSPRYKVTKRGQDVALRCDPISGHVSLYWYRQALGQGPEFLTYFNYEAQQDKSGLPNDRFSAERPEGSISTLTIQRTEQRDSAMYRCASSLGLAEWNTDTQYFGPGTRLTVL.

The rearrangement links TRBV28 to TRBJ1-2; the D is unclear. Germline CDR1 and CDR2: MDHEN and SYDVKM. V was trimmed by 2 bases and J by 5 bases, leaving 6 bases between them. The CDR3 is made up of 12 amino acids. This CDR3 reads CASSLQFYGYTF. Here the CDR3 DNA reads TGTGCCAGCAGTTTACAGTTTTATGGCTACACCTTC.

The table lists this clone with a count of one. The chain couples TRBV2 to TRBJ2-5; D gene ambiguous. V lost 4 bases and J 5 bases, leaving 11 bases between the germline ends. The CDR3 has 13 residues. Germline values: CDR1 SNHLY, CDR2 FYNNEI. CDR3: CASSVLEAETQYF. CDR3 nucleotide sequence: TGTGCCAGCAGTGTGCTGGAAGCGGAGACCCAGTACTTC.

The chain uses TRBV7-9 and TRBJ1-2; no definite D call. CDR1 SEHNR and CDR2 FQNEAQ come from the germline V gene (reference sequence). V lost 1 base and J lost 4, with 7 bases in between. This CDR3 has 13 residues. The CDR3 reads CASSLGTSYGYTF. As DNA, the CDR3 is TGTGCCAGCAGCTTAGGGACTTCCTATGGCTACACCTTC. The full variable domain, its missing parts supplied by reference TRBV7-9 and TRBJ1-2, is DTGVSQNPRHKITKRGQNVTFRCDPISEHNRLYWYRQTLGQGPEFLTYFQNEAQLEKSRLLSDRFSAERPKGSFSTLEIQRTEQGDSAMYLCASSLGTSYGYTFGSGTRLTVV.

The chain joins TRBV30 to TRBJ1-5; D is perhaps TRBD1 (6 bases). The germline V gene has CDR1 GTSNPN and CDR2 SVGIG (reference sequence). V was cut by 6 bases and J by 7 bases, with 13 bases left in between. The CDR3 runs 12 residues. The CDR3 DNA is TGTGCCTGTCGGGGGGCAGGACAGCCCCAGCATTTT. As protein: CACRGAGQPQHF.

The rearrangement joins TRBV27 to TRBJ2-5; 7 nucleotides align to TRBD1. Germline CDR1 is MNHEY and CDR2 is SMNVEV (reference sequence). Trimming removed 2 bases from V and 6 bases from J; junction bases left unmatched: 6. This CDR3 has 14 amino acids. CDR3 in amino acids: CASSLGRGQQTQYF. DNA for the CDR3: TGTGCCAGCAGTTTAGGTAGGGGGCAACAGACCCAGTACTTC.

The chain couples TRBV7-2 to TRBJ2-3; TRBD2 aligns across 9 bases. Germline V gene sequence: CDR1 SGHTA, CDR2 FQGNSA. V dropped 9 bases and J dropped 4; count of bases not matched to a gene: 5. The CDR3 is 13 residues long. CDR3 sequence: CASLLAGADTQYF. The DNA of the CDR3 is TGTGCCAGTCTCTTAGCGGGAGCAGATACGCAGTATTTT.

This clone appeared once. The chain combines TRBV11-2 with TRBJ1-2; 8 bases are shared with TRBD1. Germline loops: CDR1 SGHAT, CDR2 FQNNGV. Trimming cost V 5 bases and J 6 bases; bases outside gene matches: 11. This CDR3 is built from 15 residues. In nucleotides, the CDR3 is TGTGCCAGCAGCACACGACAGGGGCTCGCGGATGGCTACACCTTC. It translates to CASSTRQGLADGYTF.

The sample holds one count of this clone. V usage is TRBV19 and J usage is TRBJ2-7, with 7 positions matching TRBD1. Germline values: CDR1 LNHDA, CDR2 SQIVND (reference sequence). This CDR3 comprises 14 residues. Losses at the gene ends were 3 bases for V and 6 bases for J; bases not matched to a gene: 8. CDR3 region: CASSILGQSLEQYF. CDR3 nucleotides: TGTGCCAGTAGTATTTTGGGACAGTCCCTCGAGCAGTACTTC.